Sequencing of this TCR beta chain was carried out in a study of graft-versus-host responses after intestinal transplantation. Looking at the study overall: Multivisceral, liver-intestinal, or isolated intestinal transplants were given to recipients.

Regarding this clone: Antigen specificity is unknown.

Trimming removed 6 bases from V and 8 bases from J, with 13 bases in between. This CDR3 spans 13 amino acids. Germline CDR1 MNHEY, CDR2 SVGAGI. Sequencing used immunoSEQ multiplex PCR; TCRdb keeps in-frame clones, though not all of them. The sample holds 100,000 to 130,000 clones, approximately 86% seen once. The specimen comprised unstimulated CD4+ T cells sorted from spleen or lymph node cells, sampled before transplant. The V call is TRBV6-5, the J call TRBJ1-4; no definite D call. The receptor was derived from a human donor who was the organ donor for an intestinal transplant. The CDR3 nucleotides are TGTGCCAGCAGCCCCACGGTGCACGAAAAACTGTTTTTT. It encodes CASSPTVHEKLFF.